Described below is a single TCR beta chain sequence and its context. Its antigen is as yet unknown. This CDR3 contains 17 residues. The germline CDR1 and CDR2 sequences are SGHAT and FQNNGV. V gave up 3 bases and J gave up 9 bases; unmatched junction bases: 11. The data belong to a study of shared clonotypes between healthy human individuals. Study observations and caveats: Shared across a handful of donors were roughly 4.8% of the naive CD4 clonotypes. Relative to their counterparts shared across all four donors, non-shared clonotypes exhibited diminished generation probabilities. Naive subsets, compared against memory subsets, generally had larger estimated richness values.

Naive CD8 populations comprised CD45RO-negative cells positively selected for CCR7, excluding terminally differentiated effector memory CD45RA+ cells. Here immunoSEQ multiplex PCR was the method, and the copy in TCRdb shows in-frame clones only, minus some. This table has 600,000 or so clones, 98% appearing once. The TCR originated in a man in his thirties or forties in good health. This chain joins TRBV11-2 and TRBJ2-3, with TRBD2 matching 14 bases. Sequenced material: naive CD8+ T cells sorted from blood. The chain's CDR3 is CASSLGTSGSLSDTQYF. Written as DNA, the CDR3 is TGTGCCAGCAGCTTGGGGACTAGCGGGAGCCTTTCCGACACGCAGTATTTT.